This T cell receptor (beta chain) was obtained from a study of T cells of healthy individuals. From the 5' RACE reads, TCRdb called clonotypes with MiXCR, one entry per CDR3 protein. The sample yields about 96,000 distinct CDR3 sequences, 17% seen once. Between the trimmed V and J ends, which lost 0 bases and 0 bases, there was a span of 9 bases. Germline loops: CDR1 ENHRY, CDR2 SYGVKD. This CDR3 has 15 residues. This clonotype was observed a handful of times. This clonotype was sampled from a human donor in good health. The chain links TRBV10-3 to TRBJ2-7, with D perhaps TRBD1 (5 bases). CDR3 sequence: CAISESQVSSYEQYF. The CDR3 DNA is TGTGCCATCAGTGAGTCACAGGTTAGCTCCTACGAGCAGTACTTC.